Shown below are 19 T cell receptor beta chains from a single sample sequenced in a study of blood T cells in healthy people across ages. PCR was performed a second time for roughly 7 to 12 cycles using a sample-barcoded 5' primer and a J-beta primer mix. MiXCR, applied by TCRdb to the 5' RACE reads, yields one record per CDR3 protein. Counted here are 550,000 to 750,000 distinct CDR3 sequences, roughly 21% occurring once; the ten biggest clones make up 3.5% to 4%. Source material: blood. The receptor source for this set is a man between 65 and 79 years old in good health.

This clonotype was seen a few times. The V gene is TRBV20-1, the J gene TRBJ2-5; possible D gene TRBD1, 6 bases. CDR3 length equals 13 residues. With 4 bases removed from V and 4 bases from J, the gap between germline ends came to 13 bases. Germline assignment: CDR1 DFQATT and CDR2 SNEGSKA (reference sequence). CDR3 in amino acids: CSATLQGRETQYF. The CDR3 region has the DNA TGCAGTGCTACGTTACAGGGCCGAGAGACCCAGTACTTC.

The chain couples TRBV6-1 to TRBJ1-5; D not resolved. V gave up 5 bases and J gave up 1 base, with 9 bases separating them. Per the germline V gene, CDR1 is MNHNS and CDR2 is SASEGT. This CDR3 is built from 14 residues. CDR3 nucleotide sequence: TGTGCCAGCAGTAGCAGTATGAGCAATCAGCCCCAGCATTTT. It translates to CASSSSMSNQPQHF.

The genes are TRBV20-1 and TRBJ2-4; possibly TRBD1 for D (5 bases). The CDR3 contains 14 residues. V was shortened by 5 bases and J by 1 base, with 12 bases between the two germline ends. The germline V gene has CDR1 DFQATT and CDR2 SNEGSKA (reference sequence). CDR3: CSARQRLAKNIQYF. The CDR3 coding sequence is TGCAGTGCTCGACAGAGACTGGCCAAAAACATTCAGTACTTC.

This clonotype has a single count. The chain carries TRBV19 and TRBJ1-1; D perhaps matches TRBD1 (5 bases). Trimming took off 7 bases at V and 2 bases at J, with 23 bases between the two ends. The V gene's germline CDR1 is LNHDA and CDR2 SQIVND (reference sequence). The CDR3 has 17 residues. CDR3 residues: CASTMEGPRAINTEAFF. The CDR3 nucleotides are TGTGCCAGTACCATGGAGGGCCCCAGGGCGATAAACACTGAAGCTTTCTTT.

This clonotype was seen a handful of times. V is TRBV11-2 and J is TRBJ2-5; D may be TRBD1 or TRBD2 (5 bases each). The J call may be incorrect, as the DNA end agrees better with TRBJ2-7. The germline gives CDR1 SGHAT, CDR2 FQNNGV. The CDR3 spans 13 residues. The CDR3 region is CASSTGTQSEQYF. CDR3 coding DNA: TGTGCCAGCAGCACCGGGACCCAATCCGAGCAGTACTTC.

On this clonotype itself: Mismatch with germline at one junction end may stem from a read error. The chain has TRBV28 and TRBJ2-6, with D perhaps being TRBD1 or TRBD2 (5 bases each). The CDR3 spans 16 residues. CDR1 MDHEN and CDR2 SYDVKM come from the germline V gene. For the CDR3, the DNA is TGTGCCAGCAGTGTGCTACTAGGGTCTGGGGCCAACGCCCTGACTTTC. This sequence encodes CASSVLLGSGANALTF.

The chain's CDR3 is CSARRTSGESYNEQFF. The CDR3 region has the DNA TGCAGTGCTCGCCGGACTAGCGGGGAATCCTACAATGAGCAGTTCTTC. The rearrangement links TRBV20-1 to TRBJ2-1; 12 bases match TRBD2. V was clipped by 5 bases and J by 1 base; unmatched bases: 6. Germline assignment: CDR1 DFQATT and CDR2 SNEGSKA (reference sequence). This CDR3 region has 16 residues.

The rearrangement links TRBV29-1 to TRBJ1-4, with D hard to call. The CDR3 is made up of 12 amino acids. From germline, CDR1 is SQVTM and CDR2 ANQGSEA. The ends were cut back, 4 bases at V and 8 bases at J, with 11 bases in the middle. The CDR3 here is CSVVQEGEKLFF. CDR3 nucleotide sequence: TGCAGCGTTGTACAAGAAGGGGAAAAACTGTTTTTT.

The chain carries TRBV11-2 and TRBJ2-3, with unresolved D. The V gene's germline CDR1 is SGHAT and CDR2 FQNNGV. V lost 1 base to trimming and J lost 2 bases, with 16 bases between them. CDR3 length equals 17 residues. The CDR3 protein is CASSLAGTSLNTDTQYF. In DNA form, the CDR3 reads TGTGCCAGCAGCTTAGCGGGCACAAGTCTCAACACAGATACGCAGTATTTT.

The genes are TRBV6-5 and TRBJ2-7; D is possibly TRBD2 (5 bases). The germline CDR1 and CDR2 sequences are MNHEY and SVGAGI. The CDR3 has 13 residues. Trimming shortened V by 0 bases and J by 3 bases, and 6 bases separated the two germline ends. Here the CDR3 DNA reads TGTGCCAGCAGTTACTCCCGGGACTACGAGCAGTACTTC. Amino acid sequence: CASSYSRDYEQYF.

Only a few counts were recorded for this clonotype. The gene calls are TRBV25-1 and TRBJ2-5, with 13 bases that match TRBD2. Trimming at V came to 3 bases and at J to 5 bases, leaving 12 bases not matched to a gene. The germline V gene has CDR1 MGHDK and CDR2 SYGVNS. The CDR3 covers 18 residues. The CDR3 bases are TGTGCCAGCAGTGAGGGACTAGCGGGACCGCAGGTCGGGGAGACCCAGTACTTC. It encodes CASSEGLAGPQVGETQYF.

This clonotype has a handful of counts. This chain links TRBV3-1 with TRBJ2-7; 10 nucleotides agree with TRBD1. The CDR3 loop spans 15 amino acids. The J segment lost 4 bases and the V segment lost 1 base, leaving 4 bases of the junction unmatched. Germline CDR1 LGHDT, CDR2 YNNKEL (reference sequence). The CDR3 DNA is TGTGCCAGCAGCCAAGGACAGGGGGCCGGGTACGAGCAGTACTTC. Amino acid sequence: CASSQGQGAGYEQYF.

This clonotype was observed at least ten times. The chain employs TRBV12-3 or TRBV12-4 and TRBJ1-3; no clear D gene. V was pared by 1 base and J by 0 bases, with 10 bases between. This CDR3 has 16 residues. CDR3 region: CASSLVGRDSGNTIYF. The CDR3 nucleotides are TGTGCCAGCAGTTTAGTGGGCCGAGACTCTGGAAACACCATATATTTT.

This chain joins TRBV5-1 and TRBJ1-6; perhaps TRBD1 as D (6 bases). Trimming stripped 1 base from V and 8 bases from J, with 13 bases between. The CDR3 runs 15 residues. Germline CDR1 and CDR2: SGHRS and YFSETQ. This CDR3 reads CASSLTDRSYSPLHF. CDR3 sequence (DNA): TGCGCCAGCAGCTTGACGGACAGATCCTATTCACCCCTCCACTTT.

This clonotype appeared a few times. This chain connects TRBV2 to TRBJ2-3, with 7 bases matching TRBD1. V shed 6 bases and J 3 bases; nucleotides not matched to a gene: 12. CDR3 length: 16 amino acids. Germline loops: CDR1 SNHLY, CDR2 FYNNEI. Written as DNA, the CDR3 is TGTGCCAGCAGGCAACCCGGGACAGCCGGGACAGATACGCAGTATTTT. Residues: CASRQPGTAGTDTQYF.

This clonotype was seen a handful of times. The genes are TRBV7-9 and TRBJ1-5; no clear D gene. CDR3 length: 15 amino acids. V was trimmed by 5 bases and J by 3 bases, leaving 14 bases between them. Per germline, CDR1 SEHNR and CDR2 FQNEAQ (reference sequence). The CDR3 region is CASSQNAADNQPQHF. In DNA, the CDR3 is TGTGCCAGCAGCCAAAACGCGGCAGACAATCAGCCCCAGCATTTT.

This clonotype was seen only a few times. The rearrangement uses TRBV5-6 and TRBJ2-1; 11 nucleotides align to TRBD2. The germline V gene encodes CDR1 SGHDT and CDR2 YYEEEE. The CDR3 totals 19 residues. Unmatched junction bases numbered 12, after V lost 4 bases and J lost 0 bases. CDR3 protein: CASSVLVVAGGSSYNEQFF. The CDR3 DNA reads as TGTGCCAGCAGCGTGCTGGTGGTAGCGGGAGGGAGCTCCTACAATGAGCAGTTCTTC.

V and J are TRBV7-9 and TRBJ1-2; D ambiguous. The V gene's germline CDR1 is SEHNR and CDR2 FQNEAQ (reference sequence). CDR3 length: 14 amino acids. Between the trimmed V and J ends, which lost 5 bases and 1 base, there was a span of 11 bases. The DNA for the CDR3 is TGTGCCAGCAGCGCCAGCAATCTTAACTATGGCTACACCTTC. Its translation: CASSASNLNYGYTF.

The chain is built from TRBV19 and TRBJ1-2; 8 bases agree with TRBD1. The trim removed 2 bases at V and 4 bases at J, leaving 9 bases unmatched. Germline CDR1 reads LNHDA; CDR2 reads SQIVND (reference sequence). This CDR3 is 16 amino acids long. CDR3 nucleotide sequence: TGTGCCAGTAGTATAATTTCAGGGGGCAGTAGCTATGGCTACACCTTC. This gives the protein CASSIISGGSSYGYTF.